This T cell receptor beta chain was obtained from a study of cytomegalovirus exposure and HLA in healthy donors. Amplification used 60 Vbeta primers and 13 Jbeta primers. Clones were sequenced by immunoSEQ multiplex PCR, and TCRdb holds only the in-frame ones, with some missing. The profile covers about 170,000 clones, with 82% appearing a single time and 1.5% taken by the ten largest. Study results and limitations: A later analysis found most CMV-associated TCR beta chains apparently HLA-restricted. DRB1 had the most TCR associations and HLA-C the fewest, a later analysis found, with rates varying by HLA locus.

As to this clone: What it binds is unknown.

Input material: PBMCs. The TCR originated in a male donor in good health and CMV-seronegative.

The DNA for the CDR3 is TGTGCCAGCAGCGTAGGACAGAGGAGTGGGGAGCAGTACTTC. The encoded protein is CASSVGQRSGEQYF. The V gene is TRBV9, the J gene TRBJ2-7; tentative D call: TRBD1 (5 bases). V was shortened by 0 bases and J by 7 bases, with 14 bases between the two germline ends. This CDR3 has 14 amino acids. Germline loops: CDR1 SGDLS, CDR2 YYNGEE.